This entry lists 4 T cell receptor beta chains sequenced from one sample in a study of blood T cell repertoires in COVID-19 (dated by TCRdb to the early 2020s). Libraries were constructed by the immunoSEQ multiplex PCR assay. The table was pulled from immuneACCESS by TCRdb, which kept in-frame rearrangements only. Such tables lose some clones; where checked, under half of the loss comes from unresolved V genes, and the rest has no known cause. The sample yields around 190,000 clones; about 84% were counted once. 5.6% of the sample comes from the top ten. Source material: PBMCs or T cells enriched from blood (not recorded which). The receptor source for this set is a man between 35 and 55 years old with acute COVID-19.

This chain joins TRBV2 and TRBJ1-1, with 7 bases that match TRBD1. V was clipped by 4 bases and J by 3 bases; unmatched bases: 2. The length of the CDR3 is 13 residues. Looked up from germline, CDR1 is SNHLY and CDR2 is FYNNEI. CDR3 bases: TGTGCCAGCAGTGGGGACAGTTACACTGAAGCTTTCTTT. Its protein product is CASSGDSYTEAFF. The full variable domain, rest sourced from reference TRBV2 and TRBJ1-1, is EPEVTQTPSHQVTQMGQEVILRCVPISNHLYFYWYRQILGQKVEFLVSFYNNEISEKSEIFDDQFSVERPDGSNFTLKIRSTKLEDSAMYFCASSGDSYTEAFFGQGTRLTVV.

The rearrangement links TRBV7-3 to TRBJ2-1, with TRBD1 identical over 7 bases. Germline V gene lookup returns CDR1 SGHTA and CDR2 FQGTGA. This CDR3 is built from 16 residues. J was trimmed by 9 bases and V by 5 bases; bases with no gene match: 16. The CDR3: CASSKQGPGSPGEQFF. The CDR3 region has the DNA TGTGCCAGCAGCAAACAGGGGCCGGGCTCGCCGGGTGAGCAGTTCTTC. Together with reference TRBV7-3 and TRBJ2-1, the CDR3 gives the full variable domain: GAGVSQTPSNKVTEKGKYVELRCDPISGHTALYWYRQSLGQGPEFLIYFQGTGAADDSGLPNDRFFAVRPEGSVSTLKIQRTERGDSAVYLCASSKQGPGSPGEQFFGPGTRLTVL.

The chain combines TRBV27 with TRBJ1-1; 12 bases agree with TRBD1. Germline CDR1 and CDR2: MNHEY and SMNVEV (reference sequence). Losses at the gene ends were 8 bases for V and 4 bases for J; bases not matched to a gene: 14. The CDR3 is 17 residues long. This CDR3 is CASPSPGQGALGTEAFF. CDR3 DNA sequence: TGTGCCAGCCCGAGCCCGGGACAGGGGGCGTTGGGCACTGAAGCTTTCTTT.

The chain carries TRBV6-4 and TRBJ2-1, with TRBD2 identical over 12 bases. Germline CDR1 is MRHNA and CDR2 is SNTAGT. CDR3 length: 17 amino acids. J lost 6 bases, V lost 3 bases, and 9 bases had no gene match. The DNA for the CDR3 is TGTGCCAGCAGTGAAAACCCTACTAGCGGGAGGCCCAATGAGCAGTTCTTC. This sequence encodes CASSENPTSGRPNEQFF.